The T cell receptor beta chain described here comes from a study of CD8 T cells in Susac syndrome. Study-level background: At the time of blood draw, patients with Susac syndrome were therapy-naive, receiving corticosteroids, or receiving intravenous immunoglobulin alone.

Sequencing of TCR beta was carried out in blood CD8+ and CD4+ T cells. The V and J ends lost 4 bases and 1 base respectively, with 15 bases between them. CDR1 and CDR2 (germline): SGHRS, YFSETQ. The CDR3 extends over 15 amino acids. Whole-study results and caveats: Susac syndrome CD8+ repertoires were clonally expanded, most strongly in CD8+ TEMRA cells. Regarding the TCR sequencing and HLA analysis, the study admitted that a relatively small number of individuals were involved.

RNA in amounts of roughly 0.45 to 1 ug was reverse transcribed with random hexamers. Using its own MiXCR run on the immunoSEQ multiplex PCR reads, TCRdb lists one record per CDR3 protein. The sample yields tens of thousands of distinct CDR3 sequences, more than 85% seen once. This clonotype occurred once. Its antigen is not identified. The chain carries TRBV5-1 and TRBJ2-7, with a tentative D call TRBD1 (6 bases). The sequence came from a human donor with Susac syndrome. The sample was CD8+ T cells from PBMCs. The CDR3 DNA reads TGCGCCAGCAGCCTCTTGGCGGACAGTTCCTACGAGCAGTACTTC. This encodes CASSLLADSSYEQYF. Looking up the rest from reference TRBV5-1 and TRBJ2-7 gives the full variable domain: KAGVTQTPRYLIKTRGQQVTLSCSPISGHRSVSWYQQTPGQGLQFLFEYFSETQRNKGNFPGRFSGRQFSNSRSEMNVSTLELGDSALYLCASSLLADSSYEQYFGPGTRLTVT.